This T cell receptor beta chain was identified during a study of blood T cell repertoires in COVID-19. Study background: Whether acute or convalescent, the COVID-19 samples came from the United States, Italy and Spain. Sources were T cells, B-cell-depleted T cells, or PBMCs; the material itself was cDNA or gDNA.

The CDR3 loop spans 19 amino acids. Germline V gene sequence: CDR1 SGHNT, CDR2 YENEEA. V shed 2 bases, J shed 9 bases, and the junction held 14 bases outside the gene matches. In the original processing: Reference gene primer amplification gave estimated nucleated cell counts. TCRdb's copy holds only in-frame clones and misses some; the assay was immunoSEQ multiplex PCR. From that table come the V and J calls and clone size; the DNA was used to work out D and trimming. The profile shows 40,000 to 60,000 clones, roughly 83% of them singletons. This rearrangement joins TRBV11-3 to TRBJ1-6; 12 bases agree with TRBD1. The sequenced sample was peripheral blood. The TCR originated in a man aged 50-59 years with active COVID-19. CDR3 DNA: TGTGCCAGCAGCTTAAAGGCGGGACAGGGGGCATTGAGACGTTCACCCCTCCACTTT. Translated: CASSLKAGQGALRRSPLHF.